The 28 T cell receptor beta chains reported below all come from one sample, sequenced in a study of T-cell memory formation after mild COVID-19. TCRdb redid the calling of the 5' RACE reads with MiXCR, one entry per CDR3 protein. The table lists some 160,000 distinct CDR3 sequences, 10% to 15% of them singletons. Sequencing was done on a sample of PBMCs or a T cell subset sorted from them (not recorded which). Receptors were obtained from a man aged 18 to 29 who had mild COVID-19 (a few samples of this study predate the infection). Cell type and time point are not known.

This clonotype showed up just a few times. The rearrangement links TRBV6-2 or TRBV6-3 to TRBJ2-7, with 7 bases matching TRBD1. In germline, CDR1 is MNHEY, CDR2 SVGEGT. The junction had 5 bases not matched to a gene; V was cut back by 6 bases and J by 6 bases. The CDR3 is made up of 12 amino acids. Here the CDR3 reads CASRKQGSEQYV. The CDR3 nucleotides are TGTGCCAGCAGAAAACAGGGGAGCGAGCAGTACGTC.

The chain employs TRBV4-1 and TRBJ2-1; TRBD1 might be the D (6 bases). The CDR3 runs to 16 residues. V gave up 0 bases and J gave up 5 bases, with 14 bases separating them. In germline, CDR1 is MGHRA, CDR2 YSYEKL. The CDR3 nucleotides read TGCGCCAGCAGCCAAGATCCGTCAGGGGCTAACAATGAGCAGTTCTTC. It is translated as CASSQDPSGANNEQFF.

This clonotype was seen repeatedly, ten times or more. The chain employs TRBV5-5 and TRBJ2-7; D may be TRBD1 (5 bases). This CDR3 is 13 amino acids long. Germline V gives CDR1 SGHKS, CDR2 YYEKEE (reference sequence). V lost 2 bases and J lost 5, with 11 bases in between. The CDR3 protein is CASSLFGANEQYV. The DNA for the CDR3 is TGTGCCAGCAGCTTATTTGGGGCCAACGAGCAGTACGTC.

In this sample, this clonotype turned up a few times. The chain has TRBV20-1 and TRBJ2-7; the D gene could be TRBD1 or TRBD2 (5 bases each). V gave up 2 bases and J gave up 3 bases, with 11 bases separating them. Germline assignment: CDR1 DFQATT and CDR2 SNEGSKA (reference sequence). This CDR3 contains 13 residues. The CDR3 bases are TGCAGTGCTAGACCGGGACGGTACTACGAGCAGTACTTC. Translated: CSARPGRYYEQYF.

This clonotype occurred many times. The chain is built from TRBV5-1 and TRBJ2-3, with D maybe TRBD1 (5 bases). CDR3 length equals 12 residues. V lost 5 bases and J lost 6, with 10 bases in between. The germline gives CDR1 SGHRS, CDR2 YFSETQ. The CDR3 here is CASRTVTDTQYF. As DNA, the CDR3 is TGCGCCAGCAGGACAGTCACGGATACGCAGTATTTT.

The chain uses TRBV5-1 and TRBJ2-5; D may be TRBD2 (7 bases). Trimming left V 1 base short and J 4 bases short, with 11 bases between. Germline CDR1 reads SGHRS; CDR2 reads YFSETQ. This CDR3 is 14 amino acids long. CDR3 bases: TGCGCCAGCAGCTTGAACGGGGGGCGAGAGACCCAGTACTTC. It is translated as CASSLNGGRETQYF.

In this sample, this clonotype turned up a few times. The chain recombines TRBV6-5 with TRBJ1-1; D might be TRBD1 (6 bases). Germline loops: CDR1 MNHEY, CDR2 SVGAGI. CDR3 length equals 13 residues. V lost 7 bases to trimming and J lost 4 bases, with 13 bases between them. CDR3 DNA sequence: TGTGCCAGCATCCGGACAGCAAGCACTGAAGCTTTCTTT. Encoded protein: CASIRTASTEAFF.

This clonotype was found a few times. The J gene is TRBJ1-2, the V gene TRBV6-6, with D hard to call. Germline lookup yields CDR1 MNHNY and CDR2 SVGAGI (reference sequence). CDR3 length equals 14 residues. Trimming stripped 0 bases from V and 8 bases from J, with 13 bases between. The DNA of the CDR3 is TGTGCCAGCAGTTACTCGACCAGCCACGGGGGCTACACCTTC. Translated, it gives CASSYSTSHGGYTF.

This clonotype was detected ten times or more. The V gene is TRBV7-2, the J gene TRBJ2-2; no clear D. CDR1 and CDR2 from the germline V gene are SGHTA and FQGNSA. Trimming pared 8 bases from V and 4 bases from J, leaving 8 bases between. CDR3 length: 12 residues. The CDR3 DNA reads TGTGCCAGCCGCCGGGTCACCGGGGAGCTGTTTTTT. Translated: CASRRVTGELFF.

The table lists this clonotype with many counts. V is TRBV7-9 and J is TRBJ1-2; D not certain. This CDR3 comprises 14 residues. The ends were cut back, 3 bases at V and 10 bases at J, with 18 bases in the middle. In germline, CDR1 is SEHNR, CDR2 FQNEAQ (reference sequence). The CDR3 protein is CASSLAQSKNYYTF. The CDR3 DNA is TGTGCCAGCAGCTTGGCTCAATCTAAGAATTACTACACCTTC.

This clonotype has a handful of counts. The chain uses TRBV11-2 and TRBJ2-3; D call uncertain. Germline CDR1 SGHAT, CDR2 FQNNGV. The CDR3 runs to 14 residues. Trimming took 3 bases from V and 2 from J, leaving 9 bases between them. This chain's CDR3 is CASSFTRHTDTQYF. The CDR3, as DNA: TGTGCCAGCAGCTTCACAAGGCACACAGATACGCAGTATTTT.

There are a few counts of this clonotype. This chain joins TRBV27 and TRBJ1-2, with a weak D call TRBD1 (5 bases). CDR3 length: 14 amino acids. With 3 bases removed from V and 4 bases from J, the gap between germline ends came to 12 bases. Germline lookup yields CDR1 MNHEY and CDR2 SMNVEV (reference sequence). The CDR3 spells CASSFSGGPYGYTF. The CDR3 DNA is TGTGCCAGCAGTTTTTCGGGGGGACCCTATGGCTACACCTTC.

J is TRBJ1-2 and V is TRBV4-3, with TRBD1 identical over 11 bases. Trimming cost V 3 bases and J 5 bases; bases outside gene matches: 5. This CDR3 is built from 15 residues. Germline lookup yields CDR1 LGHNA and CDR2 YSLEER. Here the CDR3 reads CASSQGTGGIYGYTF. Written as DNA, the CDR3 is TGCGCCAGCAGCCAGGGGACAGGGGGAATTTATGGCTACACCTTC.

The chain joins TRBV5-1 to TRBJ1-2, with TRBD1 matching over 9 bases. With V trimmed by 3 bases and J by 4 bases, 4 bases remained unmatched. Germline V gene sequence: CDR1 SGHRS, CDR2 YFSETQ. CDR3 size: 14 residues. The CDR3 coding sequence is TGCGCCAGCAGCTACGGGACAGGGAGCTATGGCTACACCTTC. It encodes CASSYGTGSYGYTF.

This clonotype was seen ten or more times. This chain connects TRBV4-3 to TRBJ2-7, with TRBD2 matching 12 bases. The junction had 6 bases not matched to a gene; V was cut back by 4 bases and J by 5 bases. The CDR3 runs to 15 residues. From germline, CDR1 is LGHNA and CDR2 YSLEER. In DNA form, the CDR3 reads TGCGCCAGCAGCCGAGAGGGACTAGCGGGTAACGAGCAGTACTTC. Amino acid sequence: CASSREGLAGNEQYF.

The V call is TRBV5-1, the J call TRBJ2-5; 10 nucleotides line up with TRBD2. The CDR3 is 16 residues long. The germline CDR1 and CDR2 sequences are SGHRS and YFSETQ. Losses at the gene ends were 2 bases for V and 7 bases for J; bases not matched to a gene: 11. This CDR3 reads CASSFGLAGDPATQYF. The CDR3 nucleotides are TGCGCCAGCAGCTTCGGTCTAGCGGGGGACCCGGCGACCCAGTACTTC.

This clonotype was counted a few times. The CDR3 spells CASSVGFRGNHTEAFF. DNA of the CDR3: TGTGCCAGCAGCGTAGGTTTTCGGGGGAACCACACTGAAGCTTTCTTT. This sequence joins TRBV7-3 and TRBJ1-1; tentatively, D is TRBD1 (5 bases). The germline V and J ends were trimmed by 5 bases and 3 bases, with 19 bases remaining between them. The length of the CDR3 is 16 residues. Germline loops: CDR1 SGHTA, CDR2 FQGTGA. Full variable domain (missing parts from reference TRBV7-3 and TRBJ1-1): GAGVSQTPSNKVTEKGKYVELRCDPISGHTALYWYRQSLGQGPEFLIYFQGTGAADDSGLPNDRFFAVRPEGSVSTLKIQRTERGDSAVYLCASSVGFRGNHTEAFFGQGTRLTVV.

The chain's CDR3 is CASSFQRDTEAFF. DNA for the CDR3: TGTGCCAGCAGCTTTCAACGGGACACTGAAGCTTTCTTT. The V and J genes are TRBV5-8 and TRBJ1-1; no definite D call. The CDR3 totals 13 residues. V was shortened by 2 bases and J by 3 bases, with 8 bases between the two germline ends. CDR1 is SGHTS, CDR2 YDEGEE, per germline.

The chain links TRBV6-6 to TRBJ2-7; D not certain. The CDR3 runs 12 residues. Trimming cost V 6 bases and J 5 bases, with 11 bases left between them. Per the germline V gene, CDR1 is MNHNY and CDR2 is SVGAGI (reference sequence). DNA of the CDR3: TGTGCCAGCAGCTGGCGTGGGGACGAGCAGTACGTC. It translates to CASSWRGDEQYV.

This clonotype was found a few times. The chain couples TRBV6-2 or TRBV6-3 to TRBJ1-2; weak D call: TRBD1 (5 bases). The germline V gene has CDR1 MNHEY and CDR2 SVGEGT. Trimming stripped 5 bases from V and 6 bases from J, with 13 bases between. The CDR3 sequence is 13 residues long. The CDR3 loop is CASSGRGIDGYTF. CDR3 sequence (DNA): TGTGCCAGCAGTGGAAGGGGTATCGATGGCTACACCTTC.

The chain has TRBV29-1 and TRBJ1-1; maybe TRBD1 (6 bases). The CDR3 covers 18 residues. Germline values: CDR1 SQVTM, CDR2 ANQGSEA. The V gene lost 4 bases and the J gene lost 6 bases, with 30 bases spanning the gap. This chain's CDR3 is CSVGRGGVIGTAVSEAFF. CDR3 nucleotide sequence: TGCAGCGTTGGTAGGGGGGGCGTAATAGGGACGGCGGTGTCTGAAGCTTTCTTT.

The CDR3 nucleotides read TGTGCCAGCAGCACAACTAGCGGGAGAGAGACCCAGTACTTC. This translates into CASSTTSGRETQYF. The rearrangement uses TRBV7-2 and TRBJ2-5, with 11 positions matching TRBD2. Per germline, CDR1 SGHTA and CDR2 FQGNSA. The CDR3 runs 14 residues. The ends lost 5 bases at V and 4 bases at J; junction bases unmatched: 3.

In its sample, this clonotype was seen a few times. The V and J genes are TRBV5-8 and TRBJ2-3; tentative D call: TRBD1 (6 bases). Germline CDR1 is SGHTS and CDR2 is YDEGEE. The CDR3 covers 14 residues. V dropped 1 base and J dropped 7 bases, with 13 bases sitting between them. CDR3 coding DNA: TGTGCCAGCAGCTTGACAGGGCCTGGGAATACGCAGTATTTT. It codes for CASSLTGPGNTQYF.

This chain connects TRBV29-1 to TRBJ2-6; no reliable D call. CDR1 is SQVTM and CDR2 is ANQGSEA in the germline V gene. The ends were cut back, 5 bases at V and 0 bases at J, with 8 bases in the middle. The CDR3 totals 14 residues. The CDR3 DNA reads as TGCAGCGTTTACGCCGGCTCTGGGGCCAACGTCCTGACTTTC. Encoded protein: CSVYAGSGANVLTF.

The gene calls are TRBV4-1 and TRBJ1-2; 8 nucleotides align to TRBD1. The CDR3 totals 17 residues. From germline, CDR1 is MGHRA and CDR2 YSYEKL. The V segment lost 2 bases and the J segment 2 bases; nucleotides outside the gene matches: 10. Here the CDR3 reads CASSQPLRGPGNYGYTF. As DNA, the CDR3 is TGCGCCAGCAGCCAACCACTCAGGGGGCCGGGGAACTATGGCTACACCTTC.

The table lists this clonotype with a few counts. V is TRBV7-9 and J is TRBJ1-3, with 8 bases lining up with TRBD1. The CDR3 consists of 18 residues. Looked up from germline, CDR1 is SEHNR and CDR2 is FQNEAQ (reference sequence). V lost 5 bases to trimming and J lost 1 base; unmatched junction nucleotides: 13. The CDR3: CASSNPRDRPLSGNTIYF. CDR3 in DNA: TGTGCCAGCAGCAACCCCCGGGACAGGCCCCTTTCTGGAAACACCATATATTTT.

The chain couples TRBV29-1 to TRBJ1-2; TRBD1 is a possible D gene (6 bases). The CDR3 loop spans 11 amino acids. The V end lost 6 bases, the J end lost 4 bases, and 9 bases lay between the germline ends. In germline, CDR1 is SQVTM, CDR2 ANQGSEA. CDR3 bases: TGCAGCGTAGCAGGGGTCTATGGCTACACCTTC. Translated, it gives CSVAGVYGYTF.

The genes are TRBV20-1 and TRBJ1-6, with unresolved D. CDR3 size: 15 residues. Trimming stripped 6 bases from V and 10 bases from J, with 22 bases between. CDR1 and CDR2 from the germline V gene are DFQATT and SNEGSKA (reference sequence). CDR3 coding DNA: TGCAGTGCCGACTCTCCGGGCCAACCGGGGTCACCCCTCCACTTT. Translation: CSADSPGQPGSPLHF.